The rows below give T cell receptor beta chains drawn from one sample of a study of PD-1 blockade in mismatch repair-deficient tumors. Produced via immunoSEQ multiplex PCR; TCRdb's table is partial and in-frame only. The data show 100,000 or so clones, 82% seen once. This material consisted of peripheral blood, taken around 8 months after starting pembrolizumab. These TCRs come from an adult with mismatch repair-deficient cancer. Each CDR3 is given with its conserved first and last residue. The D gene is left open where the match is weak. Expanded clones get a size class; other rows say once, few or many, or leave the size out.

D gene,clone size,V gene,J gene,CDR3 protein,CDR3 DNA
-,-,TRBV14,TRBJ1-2,CASSQDRGWGYTF,TGTGCCAGCAGCCAAGATCGCGGGTGGGGCTACACCTTC
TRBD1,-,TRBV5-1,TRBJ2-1,CASSLGQGDNEQFF,TGCGCCAGCAGCTTGGGACAGGGGGACAATGAGCAGTTCTTC
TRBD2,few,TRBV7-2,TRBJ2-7,CASSLAGGDTEQYF,TGTGCCAGCAGCTTAGCGGGGGGGGATACCGAGCAGTACTTC
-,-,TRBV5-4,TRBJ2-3,CASSLDQRTDTQYF,TGTGCCAGCAGCTTGGACCAGAGAACAGATACGCAGTATTTT
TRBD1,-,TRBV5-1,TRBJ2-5,CASSSYGTGKETQYF,TGCGCCAGCAGCTCATACGGGACAGGGAAAGAGACCCAGTACTTC
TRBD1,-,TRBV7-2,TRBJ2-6,CASSLTGVGANVLTF,TGTGCCAGCAGCCTGACAGGGGTGGGGGCCAACGTCCTGACTTTC
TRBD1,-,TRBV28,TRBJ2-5,CASSLEGQQETQYF,TGTGCCAGCAGTTTAGAGGGACAGCAAGAGACCCAGTACTTC
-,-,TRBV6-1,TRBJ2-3,CASGRAADSTDTQYF,TGTGCCAGCGGGCGGGCAGCCGATAGCACAGATACGCAGTATTTT
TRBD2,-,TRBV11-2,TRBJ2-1,CASSLGTSGANEQFF,TGTGCCAGCAGCCTAGGGACTAGCGGGGCAAATGAGCAGTTCTTC
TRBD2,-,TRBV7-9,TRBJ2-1,CASSARAGEALYNEQFF,TGTGCCAGCAGCGCGCGAGCGGGAGAGGCCCTATACAATGAGCAGTTCTTC
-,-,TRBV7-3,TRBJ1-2,CASSPNPGNYGYTF,TGTGCCAGCAGCCCGAACCCAGGCAACTATGGCTACACCTTC
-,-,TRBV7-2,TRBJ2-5,CASSTLGQQETQYF,TGTGCCAGCAGCACCCTCGGGCAGCAAGAGACCCAGTACTTC
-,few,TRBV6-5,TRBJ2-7,CASRADSYEQYF,TGTGCCAGTCGAGCCGACTCCTACGAGCAGTACTTC
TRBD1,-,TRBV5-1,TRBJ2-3,CASSLEGTGITDTQYF,TGCGCCAGCAGCTTGGAGGGGACAGGGATCACAGATACGCAGTATTTT
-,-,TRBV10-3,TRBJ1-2,CAITDTGGLGYTF,TGTGCCATCACAGACACCGGGGGGCTTGGCTACACCTTC
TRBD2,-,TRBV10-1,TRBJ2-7,CASYGLAGQRGGAEQYF,TGCGCCAGCTATGGACTAGCGGGACAGAGGGGGGGGGCCGAGCAGTACTTC
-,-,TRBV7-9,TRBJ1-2,CASSLDWGYTF,TGTGCCAGCAGCTTAGACTGGGGCTACACCTTC
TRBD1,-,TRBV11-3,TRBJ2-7,CASNTGTGSYEQYF,TGTGCCAGCAACACCGGGACAGGGTCCTACGAGCAGTACTTC
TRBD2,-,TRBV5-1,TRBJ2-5,CASSSGWGGDSETQYF,TGCGCCAGCAGCTCGGGTTGGGGGGGAGATTCAGAGACCCAGTACTTC
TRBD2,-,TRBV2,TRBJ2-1,CASSPNSAGLVFYNEQFF,TGTGCCAGCAGCCCCAATAGTGCGGGACTAGTGTTTTACAATGAGCAGTTCTTC
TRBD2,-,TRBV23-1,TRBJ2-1,CASSQSPGLAPPVEQFF,TGCGCCAGCAGTCAATCCCCGGGACTAGCCCCTCCGGTGGAGCAGTTCTTC
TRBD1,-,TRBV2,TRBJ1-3,CASSDQGANGNTIYF,TGTGCCAGCAGTGATCAGGGGGCGAATGGAAACACCATATATTTT
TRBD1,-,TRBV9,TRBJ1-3,CASSVGRGRGNTIYF,TGTGCCAGCAGCGTAGGCAGGGGGAGAGGAAACACCATATATTTT
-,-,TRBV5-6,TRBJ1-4,CASSPGRGSVDKLFF,TGTGCCAGCAGCCCTGGACGCGGATCGGTTGACAAACTGTTTTTT
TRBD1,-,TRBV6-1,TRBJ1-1,CASSGRTGVTEAFF,TGTGCCAGCAGTGGCCGGACAGGGGTCACTGAAGCTTTCTTT
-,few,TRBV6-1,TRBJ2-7,CASRSTSIYEQYF,TGTGCCAGCAGGAGTACTAGTATCTACGAGCAGTACTTC
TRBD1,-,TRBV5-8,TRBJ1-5,CASSLTGQGRQPQHF,TGTGCCAGCAGCCTTACGGGACAGGGGAGGCAGCCCCAGCATTTT
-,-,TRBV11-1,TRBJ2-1,CASSSGTALGEQFF,TGTGCCAGCAGCTCCGGGACGGCCTTAGGTGAGCAGTTCTTC
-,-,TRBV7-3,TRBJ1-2,CASSLTGTYGYTF,TGTGCCAGCAGCTTAACGGGGACCTATGGCTACACCTTC
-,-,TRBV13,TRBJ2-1,CASSSTSMRVSSYNEQFF,TGTGCCAGCAGCTCTACGTCTATGAGGGTGAGCTCCTACAATGAGCAGTTCTTC
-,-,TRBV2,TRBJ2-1,CASSPVEGSSYNEQFF,TGTGCCAGCAGTCCAGTGGAGGGGAGCTCCTACAATGAGCAGTTCTTC
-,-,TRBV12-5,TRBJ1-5,CASLGNSNQPQHF,TGTGCTAGTCTAGGGAATAGCAATCAGCCCCAGCATTTT
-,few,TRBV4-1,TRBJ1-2,CASSQVLRDDNYGYTF,TGCGCCAGCAGCCAAGTGCTCCGGGACGATAACTATGGCTACACCTTC
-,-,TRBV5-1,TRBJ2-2,CASSLWGTGELFF,TGCGCCAGCAGCTTGTGGGGGACCGGGGAGCTGTTTTTT
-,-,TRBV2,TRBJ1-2,CASSEERNSDGYTF,TGTGCCAGCAGTGAAGAACGGAATTCAGATGGCTACACCTTC
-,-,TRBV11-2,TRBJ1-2,CASSLLTVGYTF,TGTGCCAGCAGCTTATTAACGGTCGGCTACACCTTC
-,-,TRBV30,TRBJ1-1,CAWASANTEAFF,TGTGCCTGGGCCTCAGCGAACACTGAAGCTTTCTTT
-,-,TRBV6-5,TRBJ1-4,CASSPAQGEKLFF,TGTGCCAGCAGTCCAGCTCAAGGGGAAAAACTGTTTTTT
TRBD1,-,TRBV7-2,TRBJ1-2,CASSLVSGQANYGYTF,TGTGCCAGCAGCTTAGTGTCGGGACAGGCAAACTATGGCTACACCTTC
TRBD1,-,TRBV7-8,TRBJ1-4,CASSLVLRQGIATNEKLFF,TGTGCCAGCAGCTTAGTTCTCCGACAGGGAATTGCAACTAATGAAAAACTGTTTTTT
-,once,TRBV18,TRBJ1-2,CASSPPPGNRYGYTF,TGTGCCAGCTCACCACCCCCTGGGAATCGCTATGGCTACACCTTC
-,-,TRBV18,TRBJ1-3,CASSPVPVGAGNTIYF,TGTGCCAGCTCACCAGTTCCGGTTGGCGCTGGAAACACCATATATTTT